The 14 T cell receptor beta chains in this list originate from one sample, sequenced in a study of control samples from healthy donors and cancer patients. Only in-frame clones appear in the TCRdb table, and some are missing; sequencing was by immunoSEQ multiplex PCR. The sample holds some 120,000 clones; around 89% are singletons and the top ten take around 1.1%. Material for sequencing was PBMCs. These receptors were taken from a woman aged 45-65 years with colorectal cancer.

The rearrangement joins TRBV28 to TRBJ2-7; D unclear. Germline CDR1 reads MDHEN; CDR2 reads SYDVKM. V shed 2 bases and J shed 3 bases, with 5 bases lying between them. This CDR3 contains 12 residues. This chain's CDR3 is CASSLNGYEQYF. In DNA, the CDR3 is TGTGCCAGCAGTTTAAATGGCTACGAGCAGTACTTC.

The chain employs TRBV11-2 and TRBJ2-5; weak D call: TRBD1 (5 bases). Trimming took 3 bases from V and 4 from J, leaving 9 bases between them. The CDR3 loop spans 13 amino acids. Looked up from germline, CDR1 is SGHAT and CDR2 is FQNNGV. CDR3 bases: TGTGCCAGCAGCTTCATGGGGCTAGAGACCCAGTACTTC. This translates into CASSFMGLETQYF.

This clone came up once. This chain joins TRBV19 and TRBJ1-1; the D gene is possibly TRBD1 (5 bases). Germline V gene data show CDR1 as LNHDA and CDR2 as SQIVND (reference sequence). This CDR3 spans 16 amino acids. The ends were cut back, 5 bases at V and 2 bases at J, with 18 bases in the middle. CDR3 residues: CASSARDGGPNTEAFF. CDR3 nucleotide sequence: TGTGCCAGTAGTGCCCGGGACGGAGGACCAAACACTGAAGCTTTCTTT.

This sequence joins TRBV18 and TRBJ1-4; unclear D gene. This CDR3 has 14 residues. From germline, CDR1 is KGHSH and CDR2 LQKENI. The V end was cut by 1 base, the J end by 8 bases, with 11 bases between. CDR3 protein: CASSPLQSGEKLFF. CDR3 DNA: TGTGCCAGCTCACCACTACAGTCCGGGGAAAAACTGTTTTTT.

The rearrangement joins TRBV28 to TRBJ2-7; D is unresolved. Germline V gives CDR1 MDHEN, CDR2 SYDVKM. The CDR3 is 11 amino acids. Deletions cut 1 base from V and 6 bases from J, with 4 bases between. In DNA, the CDR3 is TGTGCCAGCAGTTTATTCGGCGAGCAGTACTTC. Its protein is CASSLFGEQYF.

The rearrangement uses TRBV18 and TRBJ2-1, with D hard to call. CDR3 length: 13 residues. The ends were cut back, 3 bases at V and 4 bases at J, with 7 bases in the middle. The germline V gene encodes CDR1 KGHSH and CDR2 LQKENI. The CDR3 sequence is CASSPRAYNEQFF. CDR3 nucleotides: TGTGCCAGCTCACCCCGGGCGTACAATGAGCAGTTCTTC.

CDR3 residues: CASTRTDTYEQYF. Here the CDR3 DNA reads TGTGCCAGCACCCGGACAGATACCTACGAGCAGTACTTC. The J gene is TRBJ2-7, the V gene TRBV6-5, with a weak D call TRBD1 (6 bases). Germline assignment: CDR1 MNHEY and CDR2 SVGAGI. There are 13 residues in the CDR3. The V end lost 7 bases, the J end lost 2 bases, and 12 bases lay between the germline ends.

The gene calls are TRBV10-3 and TRBJ1-5; no definite D call. The CDR3 extends over 14 amino acids. Looked up from germline, CDR1 is ENHRY and CDR2 is SYGVKD. The V end lost 10 bases, the J end lost 4 bases, and 17 bases lay between the germline ends. The CDR3 DNA follows: TGTGCCACCCGCAGTATGGCTACGAATCAGCCCCAGCATTTT. Its protein is CATRSMATNQPQHF.

The gene calls are TRBV5-6 and TRBJ2-5, with D perhaps matching TRBD1 (6 bases). CDR1 and CDR2 (germline): SGHDT, YYEEEE. The V end was cut by 4 bases, the J end by 1 base, with 11 bases between. The CDR3 runs 14 residues. Written as DNA, the CDR3 is TGTGCCAGCAGCACTGGACAGACCCAAGAGACCCAGTACTTC. Protein: CASSTGQTQETQYF.

This chain uses TRBV4-1 with TRBJ1-1; the D gene is possibly TRBD1 (5 bases). The CDR3 runs 15 residues. Trimming took 4 bases from V and 4 from J, leaving 16 bases between them. Germline CDR1 and CDR2: MGHRA and YSYEKL. DNA for the CDR3: TGCGCCAGCAGCCCCGGAGCAGGGCGGGGCACTGAAGCTTTCTTT. This translates into CASSPGAGRGTEAFF.

The chain uses TRBV10-3 and TRBJ2-3; 7 bases agree with TRBD2. With 8 bases clipped from V and 0 bases from J, the junction kept 5 bases outside the gene matches. Germline V gene lookup returns CDR1 ENHRY and CDR2 SYGVKD. The CDR3 consists of 14 residues. CDR3 residues: CAISSGPSTDTQYF. The DNA for the CDR3 is TGTGCCATCTCTAGCGGCCCTAGCACAGATACGCAGTATTTT.

The chain links TRBV2 to TRBJ1-1; a weak D match, TRBD1 (5 bases). The CDR3 extends over 13 amino acids. V was shortened by 4 bases and J by 1 base, with 7 bases between the two germline ends. CDR1 and CDR2 (germline): SNHLY, FYNNEI. The CDR3 DNA sequence: TGTGCCAGCAGTGGACAGACGAACACTGAAGCTTTCTTT. Encoded protein: CASSGQTNTEAFF.

The CDR3 coding sequence is TGCGCCAGCAGCTTGGATCCCGGAGAGGGGAACATTCAGTACTTC. It is translated as CASSLDPGEGNIQYF. V usage is TRBV5-1 and J usage is TRBJ2-4; D may correspond to TRBD1 or TRBD2 (5 bases each). CDR1 and CDR2 from the germline V gene are SGHRS and YFSETQ. Between the trimmed V and J ends, which lost 0 bases and 7 bases, there was a span of 14 bases. This CDR3 has 15 residues. Full variable domain (remainder filled in from reference TRBV5-1 and TRBJ2-4): KAGVTQTPRYLIKTRGQQVTLSCSPISGHRSVSWYQQTPGQGLQFLFEYFSETQRNKGNFPGRFSGRQFSNSRSEMNVSTLELGDSALYLCASSLDPGEGNIQYFGAGTRLSVL.

This chain links TRBV9 with TRBJ2-7; TRBD1 agrees at 9 bases. Germline CDR1 SGDLS, CDR2 YYNGEE. V was clipped by 2 bases and J by 4 bases; unmatched bases: 10. The CDR3 covers 16 residues. Written as DNA, the CDR3 is TGTGCCAGCAGCGTCCACGACAGGGGGAGTGTTTACGAGCAGTACTTC. It yields the protein CASSVHDRGSVYEQYF.